This entry concerns a single TCR beta chain. This sample was included in a study of blood T cell repertoires in COVID-19. Whole-study context: Acute and convalescent COVID-19 specimens originated in the United States, Italy and Spain. The cDNA or gDNA used as material had been derived from T cells, B-cell-depleted T cells, or PBMCs.

V trimming: 5 bases; J trimming: 2 bases; junction bases outside the gene matches: 6. Germline lookup yields CDR1 SGHTA and CDR2 FQGTGA. CDR3 length: 15 amino acids. Original analysis: Quantification of nucleated cells was approximated via reference gene primer amplification. The protocol was immunoSEQ multiplex PCR, while the TCRdb copy is restricted to in-frame clones and leaves out a portion. V and J calls and clone size are those listed in that table; D and trimming were worked out from the DNA. Among about 63,000 clones listed, about 73% were seen once. The sequence was obtained from a woman older than 75 with acute or convalescent COVID-19. The V gene is TRBV7-3, the J gene TRBJ2-3; the match to TRBD2 covers 8 bases. What was sequenced was peripheral blood. The CDR3 nucleotides read TGTGCCAGCAGCCCTCTAGCGGGCGCCACAGATACGCAGTATTTT. Residues: CASSPLAGATDTQYF.